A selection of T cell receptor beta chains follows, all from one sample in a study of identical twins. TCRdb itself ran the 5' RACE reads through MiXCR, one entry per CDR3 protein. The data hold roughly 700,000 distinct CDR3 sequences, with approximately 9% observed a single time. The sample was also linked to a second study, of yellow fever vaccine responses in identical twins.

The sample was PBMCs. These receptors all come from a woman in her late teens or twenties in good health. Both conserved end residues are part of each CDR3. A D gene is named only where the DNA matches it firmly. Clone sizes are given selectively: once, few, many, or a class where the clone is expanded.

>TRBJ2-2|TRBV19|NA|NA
CASSRQGLDTGELFF
TGTGCCAGTAGTAGGCAGGGTCTGGACACCGGGGAGCTGTTTTTT
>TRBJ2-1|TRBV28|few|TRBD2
CASTSGGVSFNEQFF
TGTGCCAGCACTAGCGGGGGGGTCTCTTTCAATGAGCAGTTCTTC
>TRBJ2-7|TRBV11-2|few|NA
CASSFHLGASSYEQYF
TGTGCCAGCAGCTTTCATCTGGGGGCCAGCTCCTACGAGCAGTACTTC
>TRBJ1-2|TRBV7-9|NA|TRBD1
CASQDRGPYGYTF
TGTGCCAGCCAGGACAGGGGGCCCTATGGCTACACCTTC
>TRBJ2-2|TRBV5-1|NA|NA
CASSLAWSGFMNTGELFF
TGCGCCAGCAGCTTGGCCTGGAGCGGCTTCATGAACACCGGGGAGCTGTTTTTT
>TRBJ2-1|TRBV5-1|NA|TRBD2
CASSLEWGGEQFF
TGCGCCAGCAGCTTGGAGTGGGGGGGGGAGCAGTTCTTC
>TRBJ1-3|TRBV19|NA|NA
CASIGARGNTIYF
TGTGCCAGTATTGGGGCGCGAGGAAACACCATATATTTT
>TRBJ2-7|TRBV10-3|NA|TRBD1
CAVLGQGERYEQYF
TGTGCCGTATTGGGACAGGGGGAAAGGTACGAGCAGTACTTC
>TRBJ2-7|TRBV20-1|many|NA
CSAALGGDSYEQYF
TGCAGTGCTGCACTCGGCGGGGACTCCTACGAGCAGTACTTC
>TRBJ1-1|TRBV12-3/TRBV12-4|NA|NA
CASSGRVTEDTEAFF
TGTGCCAGCAGTGGCAGGGTTACGGAGGACACTGAAGCTTTCTTT
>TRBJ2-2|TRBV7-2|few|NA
CASSLWVPGSGGELFF
TGTGCCAGCAGCTTATGGGTTCCAGGGTCGGGCGGGGAGCTGTTTTTT
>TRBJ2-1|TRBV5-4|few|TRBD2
CASSSSGRGLRSSYNEQFF
TGTGCCAGCAGCTCGAGCGGGAGAGGCCTCCGGAGCTCCTACAATGAGCAGTTCTTC
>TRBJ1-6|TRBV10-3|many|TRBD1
CAISDTRTGSNNSPLHF
TGTGCCATCAGTGATACTCGGACAGGGAGTAATAATTCACCCCTCCACTTT
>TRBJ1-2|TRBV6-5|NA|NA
CASSYSEDSSNYGYTF
TGTGCCAGCAGTTACTCGGAAGACAGTTCTAACTATGGCTACACCTTC
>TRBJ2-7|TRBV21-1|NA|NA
CASSKRGQGLAGGGEQYF
TGTGCCAGCAGCAAGAGGGGACAGGGGCTAGCGGGAGGAGGAGAGCAGTACTTC
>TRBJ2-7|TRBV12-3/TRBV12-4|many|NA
CASSLIGNEQYF
TGTGCCAGCAGTTTAATCGGCAACGAGCAGTACTTC
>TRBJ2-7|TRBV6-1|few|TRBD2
CASSSQREGYEQYF
TGTGCCAGCAGCTCCCAGCGGGAGGGCTACGAGCAGTACTTC
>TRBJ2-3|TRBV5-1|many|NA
CASSPETRTQYF
TGCGCCAGCAGCCCGGAGACACGTACGCAGTATTTT
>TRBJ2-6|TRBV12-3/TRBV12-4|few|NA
CASRRLSSGANVLTF
TGTGCCAGCAGAAGGCTGAGCTCTGGGGCCAACGTCCTGACTTTC
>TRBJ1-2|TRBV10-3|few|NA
CAIRGFLNYGYTF
TGTGCCATCAGGGGCTTCCTAAACTATGGCTACACCTTC
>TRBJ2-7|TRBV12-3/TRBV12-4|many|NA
CASSLIGVSYEQYF
TGTGCCAGCAGTTTAATTGGGGTCTCCTACGAGCAGTACTTC
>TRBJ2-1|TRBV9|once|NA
CASKSEGPGYNEQFF
TGTGCCAGCAAGTCGGAGGGCCCCGGCTACAATGAGCAGTTCTTC
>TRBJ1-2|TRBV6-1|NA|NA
CASSETLDTSGYTF
TGTGCCAGCAGCGAAACCCTCGACACGAGTGGCTACACCTTC
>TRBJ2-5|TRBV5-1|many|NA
CASSLDAETQYF
TGCGCCAGCAGCTTGGACGCGGAGACCCAGTACTTC
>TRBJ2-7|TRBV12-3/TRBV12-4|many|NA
CASSPPGTYEQYF
TGTGCCAGCAGTCCTCCAGGGACCTACGAGCAGTACTTC
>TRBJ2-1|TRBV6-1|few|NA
CASGVVSGYKSGNEQFF
TGTGCCAGCGGGGTAGTCTCAGGCTACAAAAGTGGCAATGAGCAGTTCTTC
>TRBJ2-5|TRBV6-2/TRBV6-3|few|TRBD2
CASSSLLKIESGGSGQETQYF
TGTGCCAGCAGTTCTCTACTTAAAATAGAGAGCGGCGGGAGTGGACAAGAGACCCAGTACTTC
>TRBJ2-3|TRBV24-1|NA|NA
CATSDPSTDTQYF
TGTGCCACCAGTGATCCGAGCACAGATACGCAGTATTTT
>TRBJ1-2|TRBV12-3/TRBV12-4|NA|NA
CASSLYPAQSNYGYTF
TGTGCCAGCAGTTTATACCCTGCACAGTCTAACTATGGCTACACCTTC
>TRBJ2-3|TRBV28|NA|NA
CASSLWFQAAEDTQYF
TGTGCCAGCAGTTTATGGTTCCAGGCCGCAGAAGATACGCAGTATTTT
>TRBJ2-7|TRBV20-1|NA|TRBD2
CSETSGSPAYEQYF
TGCAGTGAGACTAGCGGGAGCCCAGCCTACGAGCAGTACTTC
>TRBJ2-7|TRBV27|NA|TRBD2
CASSPGLAGGKYF
TGTGCCAGCAGCCCCGGACTAGCGGGAGGCAAGTACTTC
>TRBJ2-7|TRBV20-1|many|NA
CSARAPGRKTYEQYF
TGCAGTGCTAGAGCTCCGGGACGGAAGACCTACGAGCAGTACTTC
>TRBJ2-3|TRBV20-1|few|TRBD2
CSAPPGLAKSDTQYF
TGCAGTGCCCCGCCGGGACTAGCCAAGTCAGATACGCAGTATTTT
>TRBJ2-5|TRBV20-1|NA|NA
CSARPVRRAGETQYF
TGCAGTGCTAGGCCAGTCCGAAGGGCTGGAGAGACCCAGTACTTC